A single sample gave rise to the 7 T cell receptor beta chains below, sequenced in a study of OX40 agonist ivuxolimab in advanced cancers. Profiling relied on immunoSEQ multiplex PCR, and the TCRdb table lists in-frame clones only, not all of them. The sample has about 72,000 clones, just over 90% seen once. Sequencing used CD4+ or CD8+ T cells sorted from blood, obtained in a trial of the OX40 agonist ivuxolimab. These receptors all come from an adult with an advanced solid tumor such as melanoma, head and neck, liver or kidney cancer.

The chain uses TRBV4-1 and TRBJ2-7; the D is unclear. V was shortened by 4 bases and J by 6 bases, with 13 bases between the two germline ends. Germline CDR1 reads MGHRA; CDR2 reads YSYEKL. The CDR3 runs to 13 residues. CDR3 region: CASSPLSNAEQYF. As DNA, the CDR3 is TGCGCCAGCAGCCCCCTAAGTAATGCCGAGCAGTACTTC.

A note on this clone: The same CDR3 arises from other DNA sequences in this sample as well. The chain combines TRBV4-2 with TRBJ2-7; TRBD2 matches at 7 bases. There are 14 residues in the CDR3. Per the germline V gene, CDR1 is LGHNA and CDR2 is YNFKEQ. V lost 0 bases and J lost 2; bases outside the gene matches: 1. CDR3: CASSQDRGAYEQYF. The CDR3 DNA reads as TGTGCCAGCAGCCAAGATCGGGGGGCCTACGAGCAGTACTTC.

V and J are TRBV7-9 and TRBJ2-7; TRBD2 agrees at 8 bases. Germline trimming cut 1 base from V and 4 bases from J; bases unmatched to any gene: 12. CDR3 length: 17 amino acids. The germline V gene encodes CDR1 SEHNR and CDR2 FQNEAQ (reference sequence). The CDR3 is CASSLGSPSGRRYEQYF. The CDR3 DNA reads TGTGCCAGCAGCTTAGGTTCCCCGAGCGGGAGAAGGTACGAGCAGTACTTC.

The chain is built from TRBV5-4 and TRBJ2-5, with 8 bases aligning to TRBD2. The J call is in doubt because the DNA end fits TRBJ2-7 better. CDR3 size: 14 residues. The germline gives CDR1 SGHNT, CDR2 YYREEE (reference sequence). CDR3 nucleotides: TGTGCCAGCAGCTTTGCGGGGGGTACCTACGAGCAGTACTTC. It codes for CASSFAGGTYEQYF.

The chain employs TRBV4-3 and TRBJ2-2, with a possible D match to TRBD2 (6 bases). CDR1 is LGHNA and CDR2 is YSLEER in the germline V gene. The CDR3 length is 16 residues. V lost 0 bases to trimming and J lost 5 bases, with 13 bases between them. CDR3 sequence (DNA): TGCGCCAGCAGCCAAGACGATCAGGGAGGAACCGGGGAGCTGTTTTTT. This encodes CASSQDDQGGTGELFF.

The genes are TRBV27 and TRBJ2-7, with D possibly matching TRBD2 (5 bases). Between the trimmed V and J ends, which lost 6 bases and 0 bases, there was a span of 9 bases. CDR3 length: 13 amino acids. Germline V CDR1 and CDR2: MNHEY, SMNVEV (reference sequence). This CDR3 is CASREGNSYEQYF. DNA for the CDR3: TGTGCCAGCAGAGAGGGCAACTCCTACGAGCAGTACTTC.

The genes are TRBV27 and TRBJ1-1; D may be TRBD1 (5 bases). Germline assignment: CDR1 MNHEY and CDR2 SMNVEV (reference sequence). This CDR3 is built from 15 residues. The germline V and J ends were trimmed by 0 bases and 5 bases, with 13 bases remaining between them. CDR3 in amino acids: CASSLSLPTGTEAFF. The CDR3 DNA reads as TGTGCCAGCAGTTTATCACTCCCTACAGGTACTGAAGCTTTCTTT.